Given below is one TCR beta chain in context. TCRdb reprocessed the RT-PCR reads via MiXCR and lists one record per CDR3 protein. Of about 700,000 distinct CDR3 sequences in the sample, 13% to 15% are singletons; the top ten hold about 3.9%. The CDR3 contains 14 residues. Germline values: CDR1 KGHSH, CDR2 LQKENI. Trimming pared 3 bases from V and 1 base from J, leaving 9 bases between. Sequenced input: memory CD4+ T cells from blood. The V call is TRBV18, the J call TRBJ1-1; D gene ambiguous. The receptor was isolated from a female donor in good health, serving as a healthy control. CDR3 sequence: CASSPSETNTEAFF. In nucleotides, the CDR3 is TGTGCCAGCTCACCTTCGGAAACGAACACTGAAGCTTTCTTT.